A selection of T cell receptor beta chains follows, all from one sample in a study of T cell changes during pregnancy in multiple sclerosis. Here immunoSEQ multiplex PCR was the method, and the copy in TCRdb shows in-frame clones only, minus some. The data show tens of thousands of clones, around 94% seen once. The sample consisted of peripheral blood, taken in the third trimester of pregnancy. The receptors stem from a female donor in good health, enrolled as a control in a pregnancy study. Both conserved end residues are part of each CDR3. D genes are given only for firm matches. A row's size may be missing; if present it is once, few, many or a size class.

14,.,TRBV4-2,.,TRBJ2-2,CASSQHGTTGELFF,TGTGCCAGCAGCCAACACGGGACTACCGGGGAGCTGTTTTTT
12,.,TRBV14,.,TRBJ1-1,CASSKLVEQAFF,TGTGCCAGCAGCAAATTGGTGGAGCAAGCTTTCTTT
16,.,TRBV4-3,TRBD1,TRBJ2-1,CASSQDRDRAYNEQFF,TGCGCCAGCAGCCAAGATAGAGACAGGGCCTACAATGAGCAGTTCTTC
18,.,TRBV18,TRBD2,TRBJ2-1,CASSISAASGREDNEQFF,TGTGCCAGCTCAATCTCGGCTGCTAGCGGGAGAGAAGACAATGAGCAGTTCTTC
14,.,TRBV19,TRBD1,TRBJ2-7,CASSQTGQGNEQYF,TGTGCCAGTAGCCAGACGGGACAGGGAAACGAGCAGTACTTC
14,once,TRBV13,TRBD1,TRBJ2-1,CASSLGQGANEQFF,TGTGCCAGCAGCTTAGGCCAGGGGGCAAATGAGCAGTTCTTC
14,.,TRBV6-5,.,TRBJ1-1,CASSPLQGGTEAFF,TGTGCCAGCAGTCCCCTACAGGGTGGGACTGAAGCTTTCTTT
17,.,TRBV7-8,TRBD1,TRBJ1-2,CASSRRSQGAMRYGYTF,TGTGCCAGCAGCCGCCGATCCCAGGGGGCGATGAGGTATGGCTACACCTTC
17,.,TRBV7-2,TRBD2,TRBJ2-2,CASSIGLAGSHTGELFF,TGTGCCAGCAGCATCGGACTAGCGGGATCTCACACCGGGGAGCTGTTTTTT
16,.,TRBV11-2,TRBD1,TRBJ1-4,CASSPRTGVFREKLFF,TGTGCCAGCAGCCCTCGGACAGGGGTTTTTCGAGAAAAACTGTTTTTT
16,.,TRBV7-2,TRBD2,TRBJ2-1,CASSPSGTSSYNEQFF,TGTGCCAGCAGCCCTAGTGGGACTAGCAGCTACAATGAGCAGTTCTTC
12,.,TRBV7-9,.,TRBJ2-7,CASSLRVYEQYF,TGTGCCAGCAGCTTAAGAGTCTACGAGCAGTACTTC
16,.,TRBV7-9,TRBD1,TRBJ2-5,CASSLGDRGGWETQYF,TGTGCCAGCAGCTTAGGGGACAGGGGAGGTTGGGAGACCCAGTACTTC
14,.,TRBV18,.,TRBJ2-7,CASSPPDSPYEQYF,TGTGCCAGCTCACCACCGGACAGTCCCTACGAGCAGTACTTC
14,.,TRBV7-9,TRBD1,TRBJ1-1,CASSFGTENTEAFF,TGTGCCAGCAGCTTTGGGACAGAGAACACTGAAGCTTTCTTT
16,.,TRBV30,TRBD2,TRBJ2-1,CAWSQGLAGLYNEQFF,TGTGCCTGGAGTCAGGGACTAGCGGGTCTATACAATGAGCAGTTCTTC
15,.,TRBV7-9,.,TRBJ1-6,CASSFEGDYNSPLHF,TGTGCCAGCAGTTTCGAGGGGGATTATAATTCACCCCTCCACTTT
14,.,TRBV7-9,TRBD1,TRBJ1-2,CASSTTGLAYGYTF,TGTGCCAGCAGCACGACAGGGTTGGCCTATGGCTACACCTTC
13,.,TRBV6-1,.,TRBJ2-5,CASLSVAPETQYF,TGTGCCAGCTTGAGTGTAGCTCCAGAGACCCAGTACTTC
13,.,TRBV5-1,.,TRBJ1-2,CASSLGRGYGYTF,TGCGCCAGCAGCTTAGGCAGGGGATATGGCTACACCTTC